The clone carrying this T cell receptor beta chain was counted once. The source of the sample is a study of shared clonotypes between healthy human individuals. CDR1 and CDR2 from the germline V gene are MGHRA and YSYEKL. The CDR3 sequence is 17 residues long. Trimming took 4 bases from V and 1 from J; bases not matched to a gene: 10. Method: immunoSEQ multiplex PCR; TCRdb's copy keeps in-frame clones and lacks some. This table has hundreds of thousands of clones, under 80% appearing once. The source is a woman in her twenties or thirties in good health. The specimen was memory CD4+ T cells sorted from blood. Subset specified: CD45RA-negative fraction. V and J are TRBV4-1 and TRBJ2-1, with 7 bases fitting TRBD2. In DNA, the CDR3 is TGCGCCAGCAGCCGAGCAGGACTAGTGATTTCCTACAATGAGCAGTTCTTC. Protein product: CASSRAGLVISYNEQFF.